A selection of T cell receptor beta chains follows, all from one sample in a study of T cells after posttransplantation cyclophosphamide. The method was immunoSEQ multiplex PCR; TCRdb's version includes in-frame clones alone and lacks a portion of them. The table has about 22,000 clones, roughly 90% seen once; the top ten hold about an eighth. The source material was PBMCs, sampled after allogeneic stem cell transplant with posttransplant cyclophosphamide. These receptor sequences come from a female patient younger than 45 who received an allogeneic stem cell transplant from an unrelated donor, was CMV-positive, and had no GVHD. Some T cells may have come from the graft donor. Each CDR3 is given with its conserved first and last residue.

V: TRBV5-5
CDR3: CASSLGGTNYNEQFF

V: TRBV4-1
CDR3: CASSQVSSGGSRGELFF

V: TRBV7-9
CDR3: CASSATGGSTDTQYF

V: TRBV5-1
CDR3: CASSLALQGNYGYTF

V: TRBV5-1
CDR3: CASSVAGGSTDTQYF

V: TRBV6-5
CDR3: CASSYSGSGGYEQYF

V: TRBV9
CDR3: CASSVSQPPGNEQFF

V: TRBV5-6
CDR3: CASSPPAGRVFSYEQYF

V: TRBV7-7
CDR3: CASSLGSGGVSSYNEQFF

V: TRBV25-1
CDR3: CASSEGQRIYGYTF

V: TRBV4-2
CDR3: CASSHRDRPYEQYF

V: TRBV27
CDR3: CASSPHLGQGYEQYF

V: TRBV7-8
CDR3: CASSLAGASSYNSPLHF

V: TRBV6-5
CDR3: CASSEGETEAFF

V: TRBV6-1
CDR3: CALRGPGNQPQHF

V: TRBV27
CDR3: CASSSVVGQGTDTQYF

V: TRBV11-3
CDR3: CASSSRTRSYADTQYF

V: TRBV20-1
CDR3: CSATGGNTIYF

V: TRBV5-3
CDR3: CARSGTEDRGRGNTEAFF

V: TRBV6-1
CDR3: CASSVGARGGASDTQYF

V: TRBV5-1
CDR3: CASSLAPYQPQHF

V: TRBV30
CDR3: CAWSVRGNQPQHF

V: TRBV7-2
CDR3: CASSRLRDTGELFF

V: TRBV19
CDR3: CASGQFSSYNEQFF